One and the same sample provided the 6 T cell receptor beta chains below, sequenced in a study of T cell responses to AZD1222 COVID-19 vaccine. The method was immunoSEQ multiplex PCR; TCRdb's version includes in-frame clones alone and lacks a portion of them. Here the sample spans approximately 180,000 clones, 85% to 90% being singletons. Sample: peripheral blood, taken 28 days after the second AZD1222 dose. All receptors come from an adult who received the AZD1222 COVID-19 vaccine.

The chain links TRBV28 to TRBJ2-7; TRBD1 matches at 9 bases. The CDR3 is made up of 15 amino acids. V shed 3 bases, J shed 2 bases, and the junction held 5 bases outside the gene matches. The V gene's germline CDR1 is MDHEN and CDR2 SYDVKM. CDR3 in amino acids: CASSFRDRDAYEQYF. In nucleotides, the CDR3 is TGTGCCAGCAGTTTTCGGGACAGGGACGCCTACGAGCAGTACTTC. The variable domain in full, with the rest retrieved from reference TRBV28 and TRBJ2-7, is DVKVTQSSRYLVKRTGEKVFLECVQDMDHENMFWYRQDPGLGLRLIYFSYDVKMKEKGDIPEGYSVSREKKERFSLILESASTNQTSMYLCASSFRDRDAYEQYFGPGTRLTVT.

This clone was seen a handful of times. The genes are TRBV6-5 and TRBJ2-6; 8 bases are a match to TRBD1. V dropped 5 bases and J dropped 4; count of bases not matched to a gene: 4. Germline assignment: CDR1 MNHEY and CDR2 SVGAGI. The CDR3 is made up of 15 amino acids. CDR3 in DNA: TGTGCCAGCAGTCAGGGGGCCGCGGGGGCCAACGTCCTGACTTTC. This codes for CASSQGAAGANVLTF.

This chain joins TRBV3-1 (or the pseudogene TRBV3-2) and TRBJ2-7; 7 nucleotides line up with TRBD1. Germline V gene lookup returns CDR1 LGHDT and CDR2 YNNKEL (reference sequence). Trimming at V came to 8 bases and at J to 2 bases, leaving 9 bases not matched to a gene. The CDR3 spans 14 residues. The CDR3 nucleotides are TGTGCCAGCCGTACAGGGGATATCGCCTACGAGCAGTACTTC. Translating gives CASRTGDIAYEQYF.

This clone was recorded only once. The chain carries TRBV7-9 and TRBJ2-1, with D possibly TRBD1 on 5 matching bases. The length of the CDR3 is 12 residues. The germline V and J ends were trimmed by 5 bases and 5 bases, with 7 bases remaining between them. Germline assignment: CDR1 SEHNR and CDR2 FQNEAQ (reference sequence). Here the CDR3 DNA reads TGTGCCAGCAGCGAGACAGACAATGAGCAGTTCTTC. Amino acid sequence: CASSETDNEQFF.

The chain uses TRBV7-2 and TRBJ2-7; D remains unclear. CDR1 and CDR2 (germline): SGHTA, FQGNSA. This CDR3 region has 13 residues. V was shortened by 5 bases and J by 5 bases, with 13 bases between the two germline ends. The DNA for the CDR3 is TGTGCCAGCAGCATCATTTTGAACGACGAGCAGTACTTC. This translates into CASSIILNDEQYF.

The rearrangement links TRBV4-2 to TRBJ2-7, with 8 bases matching TRBD1. V lost 1 base, J lost 5 bases, and 4 bases stayed unmatched. The CDR3 spans 14 residues. CDR1 is LGHNA, CDR2 YNFKEQ, per germline. CDR3 sequence reads: CASSQAGQENEQYF. CDR3 in DNA: TGTGCCAGCAGCCAAGCGGGACAGGAAAACGAGCAGTACTTC.